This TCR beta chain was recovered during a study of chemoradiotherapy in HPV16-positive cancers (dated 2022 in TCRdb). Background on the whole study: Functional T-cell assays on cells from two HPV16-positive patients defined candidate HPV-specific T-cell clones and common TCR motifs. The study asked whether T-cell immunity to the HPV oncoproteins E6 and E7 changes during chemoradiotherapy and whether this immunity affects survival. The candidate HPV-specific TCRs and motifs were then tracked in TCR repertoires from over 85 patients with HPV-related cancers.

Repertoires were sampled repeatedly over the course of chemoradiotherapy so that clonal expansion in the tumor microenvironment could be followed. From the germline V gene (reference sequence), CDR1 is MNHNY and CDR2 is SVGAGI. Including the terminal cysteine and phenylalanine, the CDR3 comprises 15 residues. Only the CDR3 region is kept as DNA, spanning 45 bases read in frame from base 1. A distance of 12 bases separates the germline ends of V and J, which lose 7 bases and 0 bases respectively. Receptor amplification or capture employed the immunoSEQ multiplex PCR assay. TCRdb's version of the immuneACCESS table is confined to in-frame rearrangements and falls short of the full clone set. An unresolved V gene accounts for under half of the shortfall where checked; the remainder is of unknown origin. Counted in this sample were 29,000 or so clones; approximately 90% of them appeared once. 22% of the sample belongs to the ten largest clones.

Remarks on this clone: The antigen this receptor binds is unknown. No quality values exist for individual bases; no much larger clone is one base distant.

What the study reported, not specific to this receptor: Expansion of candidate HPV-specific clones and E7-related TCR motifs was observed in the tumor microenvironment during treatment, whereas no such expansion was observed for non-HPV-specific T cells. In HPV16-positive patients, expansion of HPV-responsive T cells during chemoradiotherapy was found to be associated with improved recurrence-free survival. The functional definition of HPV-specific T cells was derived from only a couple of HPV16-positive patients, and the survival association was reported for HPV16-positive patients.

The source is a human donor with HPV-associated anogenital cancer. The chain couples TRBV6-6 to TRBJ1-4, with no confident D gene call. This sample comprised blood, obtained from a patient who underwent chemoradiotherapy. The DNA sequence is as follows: TGTGCCAGCACAACAAATCCCGCAACTAATGAAAAACTGTTTTTT. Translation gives CASTTNPATNEKLFF.